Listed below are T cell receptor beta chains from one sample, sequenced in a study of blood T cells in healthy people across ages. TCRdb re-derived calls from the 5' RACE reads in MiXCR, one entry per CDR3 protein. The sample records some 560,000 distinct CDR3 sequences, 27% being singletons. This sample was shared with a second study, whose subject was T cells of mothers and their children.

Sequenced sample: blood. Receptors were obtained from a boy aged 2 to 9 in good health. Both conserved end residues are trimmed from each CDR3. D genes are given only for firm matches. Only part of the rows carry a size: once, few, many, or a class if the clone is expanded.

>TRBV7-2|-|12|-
ASSREVKNTEAF
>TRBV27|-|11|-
ASRHRVQETQY
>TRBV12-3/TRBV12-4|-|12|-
ASSFPGAGNTIY
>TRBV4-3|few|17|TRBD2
ASSQDPWGGSTGANVLT
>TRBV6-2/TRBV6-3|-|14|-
ASTNGWGFTKNIQY
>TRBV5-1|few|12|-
ASSLGGSGYEQY
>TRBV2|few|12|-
ASSEARGVAEAF
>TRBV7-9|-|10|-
ASSSPPGELF
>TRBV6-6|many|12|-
ASSFPGLPVELF
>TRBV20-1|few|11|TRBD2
SASEAGPETQY
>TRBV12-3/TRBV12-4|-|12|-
ASSPFSGLETQY
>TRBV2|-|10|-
ASSRRSYEQY
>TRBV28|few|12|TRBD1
ASRSGGFNSPLH
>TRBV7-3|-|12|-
ASSPRLGTGELF
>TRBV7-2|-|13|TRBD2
ASSLDTSGRATQY
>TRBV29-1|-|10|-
SVASGGETQY